Below, 3 T cell receptor beta chains from the same sample are listed, as sequenced in a study of cytomegalovirus exposure and HLA in healthy donors. This PCR relied on a set of 60 Vbeta primers and 13 Jbeta primers. This table comes from immunoSEQ multiplex PCR, and its TCRdb copy is limited to in-frame clones, with some not included. The table includes roughly 100,000 clones, 71% detected once. The sample comprised PBMCs. Receptor source: a female donor in good health and CMV-seronegative.

The CDR3 DNA reads TGTGCCAGCAGTTTACGGGGGGGCACCGGGGAGCTGTTTTTT. Translated, it gives CASSLRGGTGELFF. J is TRBJ2-2 and V is TRBV27; 8 nucleotides match TRBD2. The CDR3 length is 14 residues. The germline CDR1 and CDR2 sequences are MNHEY and SMNVEV (reference sequence). Trimming at V came to 2 bases and at J to 4 bases, leaving 0 bases not matched to a gene.

The chain employs TRBV9 and TRBJ2-2, with 10 nucleotides matching TRBD2. The trim removed 0 bases at V and 4 bases at J, leaving 9 bases unmatched. Per germline, CDR1 SGDLS and CDR2 YYNGEE. CDR3 size: 18 residues. In DNA, the CDR3 is TGTGCCAGCAGCGTAGCCCCTAGCGGGAGACTTCGCACCGGGGAGCTGTTTTTT. The encoded protein is CASSVAPSGRLRTGELFF.

The chain joins TRBV9 to TRBJ1-1; tentative D call: TRBD1 (5 bases). The CDR3 covers 14 residues. Trimming shortened V by 0 bases and J by 5 bases, and 11 bases separated the two germline ends. From germline, CDR1 is SGDLS and CDR2 YYNGEE. The CDR3 loop is CASSVDVGRTEAFF. DNA of the CDR3: TGTGCCAGCAGCGTAGATGTGGGGCGAACTGAAGCTTTCTTT.